This passage covers 13 T cell receptor beta chains from one sample sequenced in a study of CXCR3-negative and CXCR3-positive naive CD8 T cells. General study results and limits: More hydrophobic TRB CDR3s were found in CXCR3-positive naive cells than in CXCR3-negative naive cells.

Their specific antigens are unknown. cDNA libraries for TRB were generated by 5' RACE incorporating UMI labels. TCRdb re-called the 5' RACE reads; one entry per CDR3 protein, DNA not given. The sample spans some 99,000 distinct CDR3 sequences; the ten largest clones claim approximately 1.1%. The sequenced sample was naive CXCR3+ CD8+ T cells from blood. Indicated subset: CD45RO-CCR7+CD27+CD95- naive CD8+ T cells expressing CXCR3 (TNR3+). Source of these receptors: a human donor in good health. Some clones in this sample may be carry-over from other donors' samples.

CDR3 in amino acids: CASSHPRLAAGGFYEQYF. The rearrangement links TRBV12-3 or TRBV12-4 to TRBJ2-7; TCRdb indicates TRBD2, and absent DNA this call remains unverified. CDR3 length: 18 residues.

The CDR3 sequence is CATATEGSYEQYF. This sequence joins TRBV19 and TRBJ2-7; TCRdb names TRBD1, which stays unverified in the absence of DNA. Germline V CDR1 and CDR2: LNHDA, SQIVND (reference sequence). The CDR3 runs to 13 residues.

This sequence joins TRBV7-2 and TRBJ1-4. Germline V gene sequence: CDR1 SGHTA, CDR2 FQGNSA. This CDR3 contains 16 residues. CDR3 region: CASSLNPYPTNEKLFF.

The chain combines TRBV11-3 with TRBJ2-5; TCRdb lists TRBD1, though no DNA is available to test this call. Germline lookup yields CDR1 SGHNT and CDR2 YENEEA. CDR3 length: 16 amino acids. CDR3 sequence: CASSSGTGGSAETQYF.

The rearrangement joins TRBV7-9 to TRBJ2-1; the D call from TCRdb, TRBD1, cannot be confirmed without DNA. This CDR3 comprises 14 residues. The germline V gene has CDR1 SEHNR and CDR2 FQNEAQ (reference sequence). CDR3 sequence reads: CASSHRGLYNEQFF.

This chain's CDR3 is CASSIFLGGSYEQYF. The V gene is TRBV19, the J gene TRBJ2-7; TCRdb reports TRBD1, a call that lacks DNA to check it against. The CDR3 is made up of 15 amino acids. Germline values: CDR1 LNHDA, CDR2 SQIVND (reference sequence).

This rearrangement joins TRBV6-2 or TRBV6-3 to TRBJ2-7; TCRdb gives TRBD1 as the D gene, but with no DNA this cannot be confirmed. The germline CDR1 and CDR2 sequences are MNHEY and SVGEGT. There are 14 residues in the CDR3. This CDR3 reads CASSFWTGGYEQYF.

The J gene is TRBJ2-5, the V gene TRBV6-5; TCRdb gives TRBD2 as the D gene, but with no DNA this cannot be confirmed. The CDR3 extends over 16 amino acids. The germline V gene has CDR1 MNHEY and CDR2 SVGAGI. CDR3 region: CASSYQKRGGRETQYF.

This sequence joins TRBV7-2 and TRBJ1-3. This CDR3 spans 14 amino acids. Germline-derived CDR1 and CDR2 are SGHTA and FQGNSA. The CDR3 is CASSLVGSGNTIYF.

The chain links TRBV19 to TRBJ2-1; the D call from TCRdb, TRBD1, cannot be confirmed without DNA. This CDR3 comprises 15 residues. Germline lookup yields CDR1 LNHDA and CDR2 SQIVND (reference sequence). The CDR3 loop is CASSIEGQVYNEQFF. Full variable domain (outside the CDR3, taken from reference TRBV19 and TRBJ2-1): DGGITQSPKYLFRKEGQNVTLSCEQNLNHDAMYWYRQDPGQGLRLIYYSQIVNDFQKGDIAEGYSVSREKKESFPLTVTSAQKNPTAFYLCASSIEGQVYNEQFFGPGTRLTVL.

The rearrangement links TRBV28 to TRBJ1-2; TCRdb selects TRBD1, and the lack of DNA leaves this call unchecked. The CDR3 has 16 residues. Per germline, CDR1 MDHEN and CDR2 SYDVKM. The CDR3 sequence: CASSTFTGWGDYGYTF.

The CDR3 reads CASSYSLGQIANYGYTF. The rearrangement links TRBV6-5 to TRBJ1-2. Looked up from germline, CDR1 is MNHEY and CDR2 is SVGAGI. The CDR3 contains 17 residues.

The chain has TRBV7-9 and TRBJ2-1; without DNA, the TCRdb call of TRBD1 cannot be checked. The CDR3 covers 19 residues. Germline CDR1 reads SEHNR; CDR2 reads FQNEAQ (reference sequence). The CDR3 region is CASSLTLPTGTFRGDEQFF.